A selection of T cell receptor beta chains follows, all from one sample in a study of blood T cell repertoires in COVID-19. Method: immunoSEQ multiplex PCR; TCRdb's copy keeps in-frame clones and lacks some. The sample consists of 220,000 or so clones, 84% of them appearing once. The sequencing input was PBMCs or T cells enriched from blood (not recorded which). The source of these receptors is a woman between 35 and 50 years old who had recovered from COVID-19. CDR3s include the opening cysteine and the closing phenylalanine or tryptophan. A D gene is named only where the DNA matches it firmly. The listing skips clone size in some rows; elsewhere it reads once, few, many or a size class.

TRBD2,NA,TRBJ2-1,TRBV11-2,CASRKGLNNEQFF,TGTGCCAGCAGAAAGGGACTAAACAATGAGCAGTTCTTC
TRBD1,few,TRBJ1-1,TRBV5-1,CASSGGQTTEAFF,TGCGCCAGCAGCGGGGGACAGACGACTGAAGCTTTCTTT
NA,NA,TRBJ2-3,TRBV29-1,CSVEGGKPSTDTQYF,TGCAGCGTTGAAGGAGGCAAACCTAGCACAGATACGCAGTATTTT
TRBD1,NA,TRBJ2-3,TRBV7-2,CASSRDSSSTDTQYF,TGTGCCAGCAGCCGGGACAGCTCTTCCACAGATACGCAGTATTTT
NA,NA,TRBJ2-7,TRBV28,CASTTPGGQSLYEQYF,TGTGCCAGCACCACTCCCGGGGGGCAGAGCCTTTACGAGCAGTACTTC
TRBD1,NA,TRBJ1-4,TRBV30,CAWSVQGTVYEKLFF,TGTGCCTGGAGTGTACAGGGGACAGTATATGAAAAACTGTTTTTT
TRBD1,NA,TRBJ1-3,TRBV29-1,CSARGQSSGNTIYF,TGCAGCGCACGGGGACAGAGCTCTGGAAACACCATATATTTT
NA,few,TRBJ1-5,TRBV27,CASTPQGYNQPQHF,TGTGCCAGCACCCCACAGGGCTACAATCAGCCCCAGCATTTT
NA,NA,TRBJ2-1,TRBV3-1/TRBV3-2,CASTLGAGNEQFF,TGTGCCAGCACCCTAGGAGCGGGCAATGAGCAGTTCTTC
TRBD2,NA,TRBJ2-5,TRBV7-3,CASSLLAGGQETQYF,TGTGCCAGCAGCTTACTAGCGGGAGGCCAAGAGACCCAGTACTTC
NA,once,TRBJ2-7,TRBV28,CASSFPGAYEQYF,TGTGCCAGCAGTTTCCCCGGAGCCTACGAGCAGTACTTC
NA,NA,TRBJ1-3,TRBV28,CASWGGSTGNTIYF,TGTGCCAGCTGGGGAGGAAGCACTGGAAACACCATATATTTT
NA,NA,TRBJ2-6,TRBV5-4,CASSLSRGGSGANVLTF,TGTGCCAGCAGCTTGAGTCGGGGTGGCTCTGGGGCCAACGTCCTGACTTTC
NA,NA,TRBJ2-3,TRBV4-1,CASSQVSKTDTQYF,TGCGCCAGCAGCCAAGTCAGTAAAACAGATACGCAGTATTTT
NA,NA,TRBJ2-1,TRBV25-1,CASIAQGLPYNEQFF,TGTGCCAGCATCGCACAGGGTCTCCCCTACAATGAGCAGTTCTTC
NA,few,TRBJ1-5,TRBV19,CASSIGALNSNQPQHF,TGTGCCAGTAGTATAGGTGCGCTGAATAGCAATCAGCCCCAGCATTTT
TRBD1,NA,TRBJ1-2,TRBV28,CASSLWGTGPDHGYTF,TGTGCCAGCAGTTTATGGGGGACAGGGCCGGATCATGGCTACACCTTC
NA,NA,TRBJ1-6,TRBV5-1,CASREVGGSYNSPLHF,TGCGCCAGCAGAGAGGTGGGGGGCTCCTATAATTCACCCCTCCACTTT
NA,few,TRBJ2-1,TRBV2,CASSEGGQHNEQFF,TGTGCCAGCAGTGAAGGGGGGCAGCACAATGAGCAGTTCTTC
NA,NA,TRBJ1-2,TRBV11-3,CASSRDTVGYTF,TGTGCCAGCAGCCGTGACACCGTGGGCTACACCTTC
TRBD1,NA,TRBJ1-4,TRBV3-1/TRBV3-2,CASSQDIRKTGGKEKLFF,TGTGCCAGCAGCCAAGATATACGCAAGACAGGGGGCAAGGAAAAACTGTTTTTT
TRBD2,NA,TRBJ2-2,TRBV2,CASTAGEGTGELFF,TGTGCCAGCACGGCCGGGGAGGGGACCGGGGAGCTGTTTTTT
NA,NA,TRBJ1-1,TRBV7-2,CASSLAGINTEAFF,TGTGCCAGCAGCTTAGCCGGGATTAACACTGAAGCTTTCTTT
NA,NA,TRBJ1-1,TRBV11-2,CASRAWGDLNTEAFF,TGTGCCAGCAGAGCTTGGGGCGACCTGAACACTGAAGCTTTCTTT
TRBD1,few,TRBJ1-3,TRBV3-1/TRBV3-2,CASSRSGTGGNSGNTIYF,TGTGCCAGCAGTCGTTCCGGGACAGGGGGTAACTCTGGAAACACCATATATTTT
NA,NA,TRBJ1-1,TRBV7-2,CASSLLVSSTEAFF,TGTGCCAGCAGCTTATTAGTGTCGAGCACTGAAGCTTTCTTT
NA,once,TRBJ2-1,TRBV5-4,CASSSTYNEQFF,TGTGCCAGCAGCTCCACCTACAATGAGCAGTTCTTC
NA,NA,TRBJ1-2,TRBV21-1,CASSRHGAGAGYGYTF,TGTGCCAGCAGCCGCCACGGCGCAGGGGCAGGCTATGGCTACACCTTC
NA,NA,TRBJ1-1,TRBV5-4,CASSLPLNTEAFF,TGTGCCAGCAGCTTGCCTTTGAACACTGAAGCTTTCTTT
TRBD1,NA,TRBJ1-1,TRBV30,CAWGDSDSEAFF,TGTGCCTGGGGGGACAGTGACTCTGAAGCTTTCTTT
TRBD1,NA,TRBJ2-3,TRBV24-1,CATSDSIQGSTQYF,TGTGCCACCAGTGATAGCATACAGGGGAGTACGCAGTATTTT
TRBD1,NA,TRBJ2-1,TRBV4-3,CASSQELGGQGAINEQFF,TGCGCCAGCAGCCAAGAATTGGGAGGACAGGGGGCGATCAATGAGCAGTTCTTC
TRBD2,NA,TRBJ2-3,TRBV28,CASRESGMLTDTQYF,TGTGCCAGCAGAGAGAGCGGGATGCTCACAGATACGCAGTATTTT
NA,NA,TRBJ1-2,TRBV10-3,CAISELGDSYGYTF,TGTGCCATCAGTGAGCTAGGGGATTCCTATGGCTACACCTTC
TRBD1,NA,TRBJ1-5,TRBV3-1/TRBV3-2,CASSRQGGNQPQHF,TGTGCCAGCAGTCGACAGGGCGGCAATCAGCCCCAGCATTTT
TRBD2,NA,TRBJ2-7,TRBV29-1,CSVYGETPSGRFSYEQYF,TGCAGCGTTTATGGGGAGACCCCTAGCGGAAGATTCTCCTACGAGCAGTACTTC
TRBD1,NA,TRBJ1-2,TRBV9,CASSSQQGFDRGNYGYTF,TGTGCCAGCAGCTCCCAACAGGGGTTCGACCGCGGAAACTATGGCTACACCTTC
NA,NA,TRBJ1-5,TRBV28,CASSTRQAEPNQPQHF,TGTGCCAGCAGTACCCGACAGGCGGAACCCAATCAGCCCCAGCATTTT
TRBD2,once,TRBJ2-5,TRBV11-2,CASSPGLARETQYF,TGTGCCAGCAGCCCAGGACTAGCACGGGAGACCCAGTACTTC
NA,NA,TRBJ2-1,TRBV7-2,CASSSRRAYNEQFF,TGTGCCAGCAGCTCGAGGAGGGCCTACAATGAGCAGTTCTTC